This T cell receptor (beta chain) originates from a study of shared clonotypes between healthy human individuals. General study results and limits: Larger estimated richness was generally recorded for naive subsets relative to memory subsets. Around 5% of naive CD4 clonotypes were common to a handful of donors.

Profiling relied on immunoSEQ multiplex PCR, and the TCRdb table lists in-frame clones only, not all of them. The table lists 950,000 to 1,100,000 clones, 75% to 85% of them singletons. As to this clone: The target antigen is unknown.

The V end was cut by 6 bases, the J end by 13 bases, with 19 bases between. The CDR3 is 13 amino acids. Germline V gene sequence: CDR1 SQVTM, CDR2 ANQGSEA. The V gene is TRBV29-1, the J gene TRBJ1-6; weak D call: TRBD1 (5 bases). The source of this sequence is a man aged 18 to 30 in good health. Some clones in this sample may be carry-over from other donors' samples. The sample was memory CD4+ T cells from PBMCs. The subset denotes: CD45RA-negative fraction. CDR3 nucleotide sequence: TGCAGCGTCAGACGCGGCAGGGAGGCCCCCCTCCACTTT. Its translation: CSVRRGREAPLHF.